What follows is one TCR beta chain and its context. Its antigen is undetermined. Germline V gene sequence: CDR1 LGHNA, CDR2 YNFKEQ. Trimming removed 0 bases from V and 8 bases from J, with 5 bases in between. The CDR3 is 12 residues long. This sample stems from a study of cytomegalovirus exposure and HLA in healthy donors. Overall study findings and caveats: Rare sequences made up most TCRs, while some public TCRs were found in many donors.

The study ran its PCR with 60 Vbeta and 13 Jbeta primers. Produced via immunoSEQ multiplex PCR; TCRdb's table is partial and in-frame only. The sample holds roughly 190,000 clones, around 85% seen once. Sequencing input: PBMCs. The V call is TRBV4-2, the J call TRBJ2-1; D is uncertain. The sequence was obtained from a man younger than 30 in good health and CMV-seronegative. The CDR3 here is CASSQDGDEQFF. CDR3 sequence (DNA): TGTGCCAGCAGCCAAGACGGAGATGAGCAGTTCTTC.